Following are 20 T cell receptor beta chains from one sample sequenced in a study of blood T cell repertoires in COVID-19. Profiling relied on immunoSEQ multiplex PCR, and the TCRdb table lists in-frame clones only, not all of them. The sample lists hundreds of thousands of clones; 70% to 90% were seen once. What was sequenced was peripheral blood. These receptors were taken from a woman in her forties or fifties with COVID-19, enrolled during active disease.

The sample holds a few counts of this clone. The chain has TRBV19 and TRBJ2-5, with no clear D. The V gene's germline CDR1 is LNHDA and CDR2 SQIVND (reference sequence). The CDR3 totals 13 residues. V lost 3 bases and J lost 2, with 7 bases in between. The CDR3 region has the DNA TGTGCCAGTAGTATTGCACAGCAAGAGACCCAGTACTTC. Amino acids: CASSIAQQETQYF. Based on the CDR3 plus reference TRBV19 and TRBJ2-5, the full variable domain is DGGITQSPKYLFRKEGQNVTLSCEQNLNHDAMYWYRQDPGQGLRLIYYSQIVNDFQKGDIAEGYSVSREKKESFPLTVTSAQKNPTAFYLCASSIAQQETQYFGPGTRLLVL.

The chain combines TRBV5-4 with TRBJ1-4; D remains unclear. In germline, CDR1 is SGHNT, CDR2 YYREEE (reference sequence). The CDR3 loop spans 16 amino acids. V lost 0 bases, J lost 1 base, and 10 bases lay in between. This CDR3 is CASSLGLGRTNEKLFF. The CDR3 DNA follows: TGTGCCAGCAGCTTGGGACTCGGAAGAACTAATGAAAAACTGTTTTTT.

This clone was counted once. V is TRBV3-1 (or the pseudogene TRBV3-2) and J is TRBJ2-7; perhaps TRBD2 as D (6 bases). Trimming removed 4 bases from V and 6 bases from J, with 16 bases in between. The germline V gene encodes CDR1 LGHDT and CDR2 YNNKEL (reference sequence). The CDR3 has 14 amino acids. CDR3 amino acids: CASSPSGGSGEQYF. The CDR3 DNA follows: TGTGCCAGCAGCCCCTCCGGGGGATCGGGCGAGCAGTACTTC.

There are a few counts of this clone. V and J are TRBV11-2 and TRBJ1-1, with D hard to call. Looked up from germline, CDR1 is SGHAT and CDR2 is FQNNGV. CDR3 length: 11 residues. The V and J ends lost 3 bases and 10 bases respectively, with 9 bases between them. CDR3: CASSFLAVAFF. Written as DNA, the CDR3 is TGTGCCAGCAGCTTTCTGGCCGTAGCTTTCTTT.

CDR3 residues: CASSSQGDGYTF. CDR3 nucleotides: TGTGCCAGCAGTTCCCAGGGGGATGGCTACACCTTC. The rearrangement uses TRBV7-5 and TRBJ1-2; the table's D call, TRBD1, was not checked against the DNA. TRBV7-5 is labeled a pseudogene. The length of the CDR3 is 12 residues.

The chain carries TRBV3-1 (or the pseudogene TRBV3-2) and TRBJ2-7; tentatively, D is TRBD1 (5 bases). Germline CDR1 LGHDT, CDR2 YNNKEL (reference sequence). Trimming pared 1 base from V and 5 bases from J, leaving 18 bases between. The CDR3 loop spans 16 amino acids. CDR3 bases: TGTGCCAGCAGCCAAGTCTCAGGCCAGGGATTAAACGAGCAGTACTTC. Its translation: CASSQVSGQGLNEQYF.

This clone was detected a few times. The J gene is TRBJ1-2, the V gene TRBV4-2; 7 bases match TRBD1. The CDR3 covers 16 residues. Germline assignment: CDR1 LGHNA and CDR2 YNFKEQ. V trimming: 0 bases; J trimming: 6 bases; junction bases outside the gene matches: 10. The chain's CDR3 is CASSQEERQGRDGYTF. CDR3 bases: TGTGCCAGCAGCCAAGAAGAGCGACAGGGAAGGGATGGCTACACCTTC.

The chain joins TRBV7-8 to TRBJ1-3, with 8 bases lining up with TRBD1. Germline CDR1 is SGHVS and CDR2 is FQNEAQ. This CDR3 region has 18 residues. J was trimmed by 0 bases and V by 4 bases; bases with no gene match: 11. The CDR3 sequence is CASSSRGTGLHSGNTIYF. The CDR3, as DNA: TGTGCCAGCAGCTCCCGGGGGACAGGTCTCCACTCTGGAAACACCATATATTTT.

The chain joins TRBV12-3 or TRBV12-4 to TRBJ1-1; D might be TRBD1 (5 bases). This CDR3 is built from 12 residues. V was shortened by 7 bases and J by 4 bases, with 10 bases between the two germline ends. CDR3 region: CASNRGITEAFF. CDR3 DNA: TGTGCCAGCAACCGGGGGATCACTGAAGCTTTCTTT.

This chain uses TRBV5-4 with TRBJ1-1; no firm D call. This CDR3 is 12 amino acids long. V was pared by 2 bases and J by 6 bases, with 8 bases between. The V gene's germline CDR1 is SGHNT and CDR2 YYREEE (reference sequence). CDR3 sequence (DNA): TGTGCCAGCAGCTTACCCGGGTCTGAAGCTTTCTTT. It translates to CASSLPGSEAFF.

CDR3 DNA: TGCGCCAGCTCGGAGTACAGTGGGGCGGATACGCAGTATTTT. The encoded protein is CASSEYSGADTQYF. The chain joins TRBV5-1 to TRBJ2-3; TRBD1 might be the D (5 bases). Germline V CDR1 and CDR2: SGHRS, YFSETQ. V was trimmed by 7 bases and J by 6 bases, leaving 18 bases between them. CDR3 size: 14 residues.

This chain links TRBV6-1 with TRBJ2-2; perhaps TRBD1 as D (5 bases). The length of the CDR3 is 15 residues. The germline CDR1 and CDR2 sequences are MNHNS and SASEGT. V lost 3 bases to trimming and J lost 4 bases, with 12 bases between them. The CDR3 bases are TGTGCCAGCAGTGACGTGACAGCCGTCACCGGGGAGCTGTTTTTT. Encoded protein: CASSDVTAVTGELFF.

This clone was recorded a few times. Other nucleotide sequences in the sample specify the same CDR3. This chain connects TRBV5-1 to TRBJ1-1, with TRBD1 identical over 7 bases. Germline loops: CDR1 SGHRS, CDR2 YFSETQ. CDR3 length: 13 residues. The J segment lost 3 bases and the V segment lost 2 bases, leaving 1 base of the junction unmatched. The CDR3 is CASSFTGDTEAFF. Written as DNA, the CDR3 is TGCGCCAGCAGCTTTACAGGGGACACTGAAGCTTTCTTT.

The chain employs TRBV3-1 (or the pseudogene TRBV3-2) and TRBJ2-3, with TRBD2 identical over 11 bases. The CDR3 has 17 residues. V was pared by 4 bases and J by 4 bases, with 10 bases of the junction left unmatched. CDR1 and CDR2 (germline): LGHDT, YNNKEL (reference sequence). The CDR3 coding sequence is TGTGCCAGCAGCCCGGGGGCTAGCGGGGGGAGAGCAGATACGCAGTATTTT. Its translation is CASSPGASGGRADTQYF.

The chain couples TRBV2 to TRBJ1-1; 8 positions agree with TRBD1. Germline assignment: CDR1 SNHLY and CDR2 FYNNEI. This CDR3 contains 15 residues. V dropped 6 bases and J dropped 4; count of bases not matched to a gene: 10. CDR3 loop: CASSRKPGQVTEAFF. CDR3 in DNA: TGTGCCAGCAGCAGGAAACCGGGACAGGTCACTGAAGCTTTCTTT. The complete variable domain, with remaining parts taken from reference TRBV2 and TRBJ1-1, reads EPEVTQTPSHQVTQMGQEVILRCVPISNHLYFYWYRQILGQKVEFLVSFYNNEISEKSEIFDDQFSVERPDGSNFTLKIRSTKLEDSAMYFCASSRKPGQVTEAFFGQGTRLTVV.

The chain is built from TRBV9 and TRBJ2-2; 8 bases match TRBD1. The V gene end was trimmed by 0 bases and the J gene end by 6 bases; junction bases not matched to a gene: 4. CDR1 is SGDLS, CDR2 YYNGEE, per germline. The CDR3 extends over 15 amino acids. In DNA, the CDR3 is TGTGCCAGCAGCGTAGCTACAGGGGGGTCCGGGGAGCTGTTTTTT. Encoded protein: CASSVATGGSGELFF.

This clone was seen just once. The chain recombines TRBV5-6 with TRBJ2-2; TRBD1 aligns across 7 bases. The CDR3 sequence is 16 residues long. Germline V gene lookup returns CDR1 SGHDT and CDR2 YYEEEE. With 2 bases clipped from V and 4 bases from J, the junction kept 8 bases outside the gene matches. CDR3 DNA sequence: TGTGCCAGCAGCTTCCGACAGGGTCGGGGCACCGGGGAGCTGTTTTTT. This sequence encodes CASSFRQGRGTGELFF.

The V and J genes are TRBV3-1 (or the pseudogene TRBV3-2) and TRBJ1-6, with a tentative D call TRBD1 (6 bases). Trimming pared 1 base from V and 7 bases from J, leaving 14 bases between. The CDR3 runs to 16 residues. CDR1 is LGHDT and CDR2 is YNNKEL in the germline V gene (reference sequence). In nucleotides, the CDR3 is TGTGCCAGCAGCCAAGTTCATACAGGGATGAATTCACCCCTCCACTTT. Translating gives CASSQVHTGMNSPLHF.

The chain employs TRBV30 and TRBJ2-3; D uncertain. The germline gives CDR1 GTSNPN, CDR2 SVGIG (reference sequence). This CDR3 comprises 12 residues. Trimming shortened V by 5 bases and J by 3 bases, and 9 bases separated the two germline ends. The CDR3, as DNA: TGTGCCTGGGGTTCCGGGACAGATACGCAGTATTTT. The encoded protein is CAWGSGTDTQYF.

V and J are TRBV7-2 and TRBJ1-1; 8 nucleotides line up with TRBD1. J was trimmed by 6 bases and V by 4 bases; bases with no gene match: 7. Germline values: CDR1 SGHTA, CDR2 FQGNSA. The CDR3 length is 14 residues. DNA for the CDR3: TGTGCCAGCAGCTCCAACAGGGGGGGGTCTGAAGCTTTCTTT. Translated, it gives CASSSNRGGSEAFF.